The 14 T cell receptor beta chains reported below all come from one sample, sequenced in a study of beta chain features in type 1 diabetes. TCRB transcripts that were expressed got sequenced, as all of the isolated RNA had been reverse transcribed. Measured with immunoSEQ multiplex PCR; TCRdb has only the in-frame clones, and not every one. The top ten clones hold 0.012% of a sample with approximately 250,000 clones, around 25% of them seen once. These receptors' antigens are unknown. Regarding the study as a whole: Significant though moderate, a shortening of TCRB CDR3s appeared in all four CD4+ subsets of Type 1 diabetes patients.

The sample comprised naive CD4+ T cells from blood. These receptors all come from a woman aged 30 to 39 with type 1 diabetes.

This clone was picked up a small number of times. The CDR3 here is CAWSSQTGDEKLFF. The CDR3 DNA reads TGTGCCTGGAGTTCCCAGACAGGGGATGAAAAACTGTTTTTT. The chain carries TRBV30 and TRBJ1-4, with 8 bases lining up with TRBD1. From germline, CDR1 is GTSNPN and CDR2 SVGIG (reference sequence). CDR3 size: 14 residues. With V trimmed by 2 bases and J by 6 bases, 5 bases remained unmatched.

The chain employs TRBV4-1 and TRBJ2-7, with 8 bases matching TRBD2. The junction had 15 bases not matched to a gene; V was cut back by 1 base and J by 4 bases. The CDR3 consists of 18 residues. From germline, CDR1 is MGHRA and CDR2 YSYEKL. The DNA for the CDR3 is TGCGCCAGCAGCCAAGGGGTTACCCTTAGCGGGATCGAGTACGAGCAGTACTTC. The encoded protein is CASSQGVTLSGIEYEQYF.

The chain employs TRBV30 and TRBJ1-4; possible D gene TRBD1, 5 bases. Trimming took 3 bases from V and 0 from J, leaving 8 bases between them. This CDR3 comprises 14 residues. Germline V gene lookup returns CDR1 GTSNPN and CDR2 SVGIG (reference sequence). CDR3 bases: TGTGCCTGGAGGAGACAGACAACTAATGAAAAACTGTTTTTT. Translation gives CAWRRQTTNEKLFF.

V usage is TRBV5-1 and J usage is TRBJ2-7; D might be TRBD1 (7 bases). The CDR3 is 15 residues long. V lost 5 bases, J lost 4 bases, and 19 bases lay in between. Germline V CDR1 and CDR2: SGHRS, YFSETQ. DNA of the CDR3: TGCGCCAGCAGACATGGAGGGACAGACCGATACGAGCAGTACTTC. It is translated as CASRHGGTDRYEQYF.

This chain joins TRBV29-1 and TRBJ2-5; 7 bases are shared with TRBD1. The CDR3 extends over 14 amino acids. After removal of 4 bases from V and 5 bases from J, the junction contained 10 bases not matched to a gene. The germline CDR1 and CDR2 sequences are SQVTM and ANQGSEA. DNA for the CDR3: TGCAGCGTTGCGGAGCTCAGGGGGATGGAGACCCAGTACTTC. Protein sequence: CSVAELRGMETQYF.

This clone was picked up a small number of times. CDR3 sequence: CASSRGDRSSYEQYF. The CDR3 DNA reads TGTGCCAGCAGCCGCGGGGACAGGTCCTCCTACGAGCAGTACTTC. The chain couples TRBV13 to TRBJ2-7, with 8 bases identical to TRBD1. Germline CDR1 is PRHDT and CDR2 is FYEKMQ (reference sequence). The CDR3 covers 15 residues. V lost 5 bases, J lost 0 bases, and 6 bases stayed unmatched. The entire variable domain, with the rest obtained from reference TRBV13 and TRBJ2-7, is as follows: AAGVIQSPRHLIKEKRETATLKCYPIPRHDTVYWYQQGPGQDPQFLISFYEKMQSDKGSIPDRFSAQQFSDYHSELNMSSLELGDSALYFCASSRGDRSSYEQYFGPGTRLTVT.

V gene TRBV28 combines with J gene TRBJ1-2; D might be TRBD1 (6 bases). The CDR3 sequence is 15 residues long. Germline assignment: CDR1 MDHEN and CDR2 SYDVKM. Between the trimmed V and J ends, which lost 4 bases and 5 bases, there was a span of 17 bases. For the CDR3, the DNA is TGTGCCAGCAGTTCCCCCGGCAGGGGAGTTTATGGCTACACCTTC. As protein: CASSSPGRGVYGYTF.

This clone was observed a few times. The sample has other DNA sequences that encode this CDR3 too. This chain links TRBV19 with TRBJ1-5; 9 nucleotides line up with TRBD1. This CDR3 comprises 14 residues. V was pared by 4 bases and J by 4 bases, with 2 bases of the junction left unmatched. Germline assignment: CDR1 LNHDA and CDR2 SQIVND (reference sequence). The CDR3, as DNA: TGTGCCAGTAGTACGACAGGGGGAAATCAGCCCCAGCATTTT. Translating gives CASSTTGGNQPQHF.

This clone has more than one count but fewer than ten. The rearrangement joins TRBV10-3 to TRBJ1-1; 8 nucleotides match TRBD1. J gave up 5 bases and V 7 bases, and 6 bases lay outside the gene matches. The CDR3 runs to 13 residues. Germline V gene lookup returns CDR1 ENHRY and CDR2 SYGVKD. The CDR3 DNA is TGTGCCATCAATACAGGGGGGCGGACTGAAGCTTTCTTT. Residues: CAINTGGRTEAFF.

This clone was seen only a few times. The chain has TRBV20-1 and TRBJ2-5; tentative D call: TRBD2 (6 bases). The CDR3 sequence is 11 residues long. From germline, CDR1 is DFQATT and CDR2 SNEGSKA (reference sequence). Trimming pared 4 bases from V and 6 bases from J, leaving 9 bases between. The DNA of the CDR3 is TGCAGTGCTACTGGGAGGAAGACCCAGTACTTC. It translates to CSATGRKTQYF.

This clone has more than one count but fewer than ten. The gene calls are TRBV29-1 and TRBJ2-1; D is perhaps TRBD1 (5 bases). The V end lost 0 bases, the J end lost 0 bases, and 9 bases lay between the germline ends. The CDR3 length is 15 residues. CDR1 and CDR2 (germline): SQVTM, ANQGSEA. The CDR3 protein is CSVEDRASSYNEQFF. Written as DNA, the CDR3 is TGCAGCGTTGAAGACAGGGCCAGCTCCTACAATGAGCAGTTCTTC.

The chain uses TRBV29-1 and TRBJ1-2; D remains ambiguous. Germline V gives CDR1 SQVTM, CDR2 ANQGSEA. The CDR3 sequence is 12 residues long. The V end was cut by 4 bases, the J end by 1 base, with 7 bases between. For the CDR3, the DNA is TGCAGCGTTGTCGGGGATAACTATGGCTACACCTTC. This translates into CSVVGDNYGYTF.

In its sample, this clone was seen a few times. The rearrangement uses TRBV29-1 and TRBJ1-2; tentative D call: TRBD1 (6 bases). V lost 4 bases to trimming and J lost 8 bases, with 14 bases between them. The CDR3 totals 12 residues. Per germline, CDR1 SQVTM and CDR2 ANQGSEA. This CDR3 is CSVVGGRRGYTF. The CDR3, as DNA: TGCAGCGTTGTCGGGGGGCGCCGGGGCTACACCTTC.

The CDR3: CAWSTGGGSTDTQYF. For the CDR3, the DNA is TGTGCCTGGAGTACTGGAGGCGGTAGCACAGATACGCAGTATTTT. The rearrangement joins TRBV30 to TRBJ2-3; D is perhaps TRBD2 (5 bases). In germline, CDR1 is GTSNPN, CDR2 SVGIG (reference sequence). The CDR3 consists of 15 residues. The ends were cut back, 2 bases at V and 0 bases at J, with 12 bases in the middle.